Listed here are 21 T cell receptor beta chains from one sample, sequenced in a study of beta chain features in type 1 diabetes. The study reverse transcribed the entire isolated RNA, so it sequenced expressed TCRB transcripts. Here immunoSEQ multiplex PCR was the method, and the copy in TCRdb shows in-frame clones only, minus some. Among 250,000 to 400,000 clones listed, 13% to 15% were seen once. Material: central memory CD4+ T cells from blood. These receptors came from a man aged 30-40 years in good health.

There are a few counts of this clone. This rearrangement joins TRBV5-4 to TRBJ2-2, with D unclear. The CDR3 loop spans 15 amino acids. Germline lookup yields CDR1 SGHNT and CDR2 YYREEE (reference sequence). Trimming stripped 5 bases from V and 6 bases from J, with 17 bases between. CDR3 bases: TGTGCCAGCAGTCCAGCCGCCGGCGCATCCGGGGAGCTGTTTTTT. Protein: CASSPAAGASGELFF.

The genes are TRBV7-2 and TRBJ2-3, with D unresolved. This CDR3 has 15 amino acids. Trimming shortened V by 2 bases and J by 2 bases, and 11 bases separated the two germline ends. Germline CDR1 reads SGHTA; CDR2 reads FQGNSA. The CDR3, as DNA: TGTGCCAGCAGCTTAAACCGCGGTCTCACAGATACGCAGTATTTT. Protein sequence: CASSLNRGLTDTQYF.

This clone was observed a few times. The chain is built from TRBV4-3 and TRBJ2-2; 8 bases are shared with TRBD1. V lost 3 bases and J lost 7; bases outside the gene matches: 10. This CDR3 comprises 16 residues. Per germline, CDR1 LGHNA and CDR2 YSLEER. CDR3 DNA sequence: TGCGCCAGCAGCCAGCCCGGACAGGGCGATCACGGGGAGCTGTTTTTT. It yields the protein CASSQPGQGDHGELFF.

In this sample, this clone turned up a few times. The chain uses TRBV10-3 and TRBJ2-7, with 7 bases matching TRBD2. The V gene end was trimmed by 4 bases and the J gene end by 4 bases; junction bases not matched to a gene: 7. Germline values: CDR1 ENHRY, CDR2 SYGVKD. CDR3 length: 14 amino acids. The CDR3 nucleotides are TGTGCCATCAGTGGTTCTAGCGGCAGTTACGAGCAGTACTTC. Translating it yields CAISGSSGSYEQYF.

This clone was counted at least ten times. This specimen includes other DNA sequences encoding the same CDR3. V and J are TRBV2 and TRBJ1-1; 7 bases match TRBD1. V lost 6 bases and J lost 1; bases outside the gene matches: 2. The V gene's germline CDR1 is SNHLY and CDR2 FYNNEI. This CDR3 spans 13 amino acids. CDR3 protein: CASSQGENTEAFF. The CDR3 DNA reads TGTGCCAGCAGCCAGGGGGAGAACACTGAAGCTTTCTTT. The full variable domain, in which reference TRBV2 and TRBJ1-1 provide the parts outside the CDR3, is EPEVTQTPSHQVTQMGQEVILRCVPISNHLYFYWYRQILGQKVEFLVSFYNNEISEKSEIFDDQFSVERPDGSNFTLKIRSTKLEDSAMYFCASSQGENTEAFFGQGTRLTVV.

This sequence joins TRBV10-2 and TRBJ2-5; D uncertain. Per the germline V gene, CDR1 is WSHSY and CDR2 is SAAADI. This CDR3 has 12 amino acids. V lost 6 bases to trimming and J lost 4 bases, with 9 bases between them. The DNA of the CDR3 is TGCGCCAGCAGCATTAATGGAGAGACCCAGTACTTC. This translates into CASSINGETQYF.

This clone came up once. CDR3 DNA sequence: TGTGCCAGCAGTTACGGGACTAGCGAAGAGACCCAGTACTTC. Translated: CASSYGTSEETQYF. The chain joins TRBV6-6 to TRBJ2-5; TRBD2 matches 10 bases. The CDR3 runs 14 residues. J gave up 3 bases and V 2 bases, and 0 bases lay outside the gene matches. Germline V lookup: CDR1 MNHNY, CDR2 SVGAGI (reference sequence).

The chain carries TRBV4-3 and TRBJ1-2; the D is unclear. The CDR3 is 14 amino acids. The germline V gene encodes CDR1 LGHNA and CDR2 YSLEER. Between the trimmed V and J ends, which lost 0 bases and 7 bases, there was a span of 12 bases. As DNA, the CDR3 is TGCGCCAGCAGCCAAGACGGCTCCTACTGTGGCTACACCTTC. Protein product: CASSQDGSYCGYTF.

The gene calls are TRBV5-1 and TRBJ2-5; the D gene is possibly TRBD1 (6 bases). Per the germline V gene, CDR1 is SGHRS and CDR2 is YFSETQ. The ends were cut back, 1 base at V and 1 base at J, with 14 bases in the middle. This CDR3 region has 16 residues. CDR3 region: CASSLQPSTGQETQYF. CDR3 nucleotides: TGCGCCAGCAGCTTGCAACCTTCGACAGGCCAAGAGACCCAGTACTTC.

V is TRBV6-6 and J is TRBJ2-1; TRBD2 matches 9 bases. V was pared by 6 bases and J by 3 bases, with 6 bases of the junction left unmatched. Germline CDR1 reads MNHNY; CDR2 reads SVGAGI (reference sequence). This CDR3 region has 15 residues. The chain's CDR3 is CASRDLAGNYNEQFF. CDR3 sequence (DNA): TGTGCCAGCAGAGACCTAGCGGGGAACTACAATGAGCAGTTCTTC.

This clone was seen more than once but under ten times. V gene TRBV27 combines with J gene TRBJ2-1, with TRBD2 identical over 11 bases. The germline gives CDR1 MNHEY, CDR2 SMNVEV (reference sequence). With 6 bases clipped from V and 4 bases from J, the junction kept 5 bases outside the gene matches. The CDR3 has 15 amino acids. The CDR3 protein is CASSRLAGSYNEQFF. CDR3 nucleotide sequence: TGTGCCAGCAGCAGACTAGCGGGATCGTACAATGAGCAGTTCTTC.

This clone turned up a few times. The chain employs TRBV28 and TRBJ1-5, with D perhaps TRBD1 (5 bases). The germline V and J ends were trimmed by 3 bases and 4 bases, with 16 bases remaining between them. This CDR3 has 16 amino acids. CDR1 and CDR2 from the germline V gene are MDHEN and SYDVKM. CDR3 nucleotides: TGTGCCAGCAGTTTTGGGGGATTTAACAGAAATCAGCCCCAGCATTTT. Translating gives CASSFGGFNRNQPQHF.

The chain has TRBV19 and TRBJ2-4, with no clear D. In germline, CDR1 is LNHDA, CDR2 SQIVND (reference sequence). This CDR3 contains 13 residues. V was pared by 7 bases and J by 3 bases, with 10 bases between. CDR3 loop: CASTAKDKNIQYF. CDR3 sequence (DNA): TGTGCCAGTACCGCAAAGGACAAAAACATTCAGTACTTC.

A few counts support this clone. The V call is TRBV6-5, the J call TRBJ1-2, with TRBD1 identical over 12 bases. The CDR3 runs to 14 residues. Germline V gives CDR1 MNHEY, CDR2 SVGAGI. The trim removed 10 bases at V and 5 bases at J, leaving 8 bases unmatched. CDR3 protein: CAIKPGQGAYGYTF. CDR3 DNA: TGTGCCATCAAACCGGGACAGGGGGCTTATGGCTACACCTTC.

This chain joins TRBV15 and TRBJ1-4; D not certain. This CDR3 is built from 13 residues. Trimming removed 0 bases from V and 7 bases from J, with 6 bases in between. CDR1 and CDR2 (germline): LNHNV, YYDKDF (reference sequence). CDR3 residues: CATSRDSPEKLFF. Written as DNA, the CDR3 is TGTGCCACCAGCAGAGATAGTCCTGAAAAACTGTTTTTT.

The chain combines TRBV9 with TRBJ2-5; 8 nucleotides match TRBD2. J was trimmed by 5 bases and V by 2 bases; bases with no gene match: 11. This CDR3 comprises 16 residues. The germline gives CDR1 SGDLS, CDR2 YYNGEE. This CDR3 reads CASSVTAGVSGETQYF. The CDR3 DNA reads TGTGCCAGCAGCGTCACAGCGGGAGTCAGCGGGGAGACCCAGTACTTC. The variable domain in full, with the rest retrieved from reference TRBV9 and TRBJ2-5, is DSGVTQTPKHLITATGQRVTLRCSPRSGDLSVYWYQQSLDQGLQFLIQYYNGEERAKGNILERFSAQQFPDLHSELNLSSLELGDSALYFCASSVTAGVSGETQYFGPGTRLLVL.

V is TRBV7-9 and J is TRBJ1-5; D ambiguous. Between the trimmed V and J ends, which lost 3 bases and 6 bases, there was a span of 12 bases. The CDR3 sequence is 14 residues long. Germline V CDR1 and CDR2: SEHNR, FQNEAQ (reference sequence). The CDR3 DNA reads as TGTGCCAGCAGCTTCGGATCGCGTGGTCAGCCCCAGCATTTT. This gives the protein CASSFGSRGQPQHF.

In this sample, this clone turned up a few times. The rearrangement joins TRBV10-1 to TRBJ2-1, with a weak D call TRBD2 (7 bases). Looked up from germline, CDR1 is WNHNN and CDR2 is SYGVQD (reference sequence). This CDR3 region has 22 residues. V shed 3 bases and J shed 3 bases, with 33 bases lying between them. In DNA, the CDR3 is TGCGCCAGCAGTGACCCCGGCTCGGGGGGCTTGGGGGTAATTGGTTTCTACAATGAGCAGTTCTTC. This sequence encodes CASSDPGSGGLGVIGFYNEQFF.

This clone was recorded many times. V usage is TRBV6-5 and J usage is TRBJ2-1; the D gene could be TRBD1 or TRBD2 (5 bases each). V was trimmed by 8 bases and J by 6 bases, leaving 11 bases between them. The CDR3 is 12 residues long. Germline loops: CDR1 MNHEY, CDR2 SVGAGI. CDR3 in amino acids: CASGSQGNEQFF. The DNA of the CDR3 is TGTGCCAGCGGGAGTCAGGGCAATGAGCAGTTCTTC.

V and J are TRBV28 and TRBJ1-5, with 7 positions matching TRBD1. The germline V gene encodes CDR1 MDHEN and CDR2 SYDVKM. The CDR3 spans 15 residues. J lost 0 bases, V lost 2 bases, and 1 base had no gene match. The CDR3 loop reads CASSLAGGSNQPQHF. DNA for the CDR3: TGTGCCAGCAGTTTAGCAGGGGGTAGCAATCAGCCCCAGCATTTT.

This clone was counted a few times. The V and J genes are TRBV7-2 and TRBJ1-2; 9 bases map to TRBD1. The V gene's germline CDR1 is SGHTA and CDR2 FQGNSA. The CDR3 runs 15 residues. V dropped 3 bases and J dropped 4; count of bases not matched to a gene: 6. As DNA, the CDR3 is TGTGCCAGCAGCTTGTCGACAGGGGGAACCTATGGCTACACCTTC. Amino acids: CASSLSTGGTYGYTF.